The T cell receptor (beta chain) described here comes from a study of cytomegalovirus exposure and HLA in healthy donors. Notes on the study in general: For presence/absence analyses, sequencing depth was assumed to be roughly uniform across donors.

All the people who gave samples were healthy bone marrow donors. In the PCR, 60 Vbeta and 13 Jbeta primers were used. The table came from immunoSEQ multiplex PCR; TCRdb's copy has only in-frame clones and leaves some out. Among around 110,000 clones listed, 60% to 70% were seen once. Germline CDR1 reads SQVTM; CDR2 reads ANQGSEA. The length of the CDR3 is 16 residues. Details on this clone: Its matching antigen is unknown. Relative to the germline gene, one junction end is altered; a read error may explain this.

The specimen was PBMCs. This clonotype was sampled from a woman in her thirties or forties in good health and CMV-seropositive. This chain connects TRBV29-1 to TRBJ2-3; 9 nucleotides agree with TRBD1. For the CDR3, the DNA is TGCAGCGTCGAAGGGGGGGGACAGGGCCGCACAGATACGCAGTATTTT. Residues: CSVEGGGQGRTDTQYF.